The 17 T cell receptor beta chains reported below all come from one sample, sequenced in a study of blood T cell repertoires in COVID-19. Some clones are missing from TCRdb's copy, which holds only in-frame ones; the method was immunoSEQ multiplex PCR. There are about 270,000 clones in the sample; around nine tenths occur only once, and around 8.8% lies in the top ten. Sequenced input: peripheral blood. The receptors here all came from a man aged 40-49 years with active or convalescent COVID-19.

The gene calls are TRBV5-6 and TRBJ1-1; D perhaps matches TRBD1 (6 bases). Trimming removed 3 bases from V and 5 bases from J, with 17 bases in between. In germline, CDR1 is SGHDT, CDR2 YYEEEE. This CDR3 region has 15 residues. The DNA for the CDR3 is TGTGCCAGCAGCTCCTGGGGGCTGGTGGGGACTGAAGCTTTCTTT. This encodes CASSSWGLVGTEAFF.

This sequence joins TRBV7-6 and TRBJ2-3; D is ambiguous. Trimming took off 1 base at V and 14 bases at J, with 13 bases between the two ends. Germline V gives CDR1 SGHVS, CDR2 FNYEAQ. The CDR3 extends over 12 amino acids. This chain's CDR3 is CASSLGSAVSYF. DNA for the CDR3: TGTGCCAGCAGCTTAGGAAGCGCTGTATCGTATTTT.

This clone was seen a single time. The chain links TRBV10-3 to TRBJ1-2; no clear D gene. Trimming removed 0 bases from V and 6 bases from J, with 14 bases in between. The CDR3 runs to 15 residues. The germline V gene has CDR1 ENHRY and CDR2 SYGVKD. The CDR3 DNA sequence: TGTGCCATCAGTGAGTCAGCCGGGAGACACAATGGCTACACCTTC. The encoded protein is CAISESAGRHNGYTF.

J is TRBJ2-2 and V is TRBV2; D gene ambiguous. Germline lookup yields CDR1 SNHLY and CDR2 FYNNEI. The V and J ends lost 6 bases and 2 bases respectively, with 10 bases between them. CDR3 length: 14 amino acids. The CDR3, as DNA: TGTGCCAGCAGGGGCTCAGATAACACCGGGGAGCTGTTTTTT. Protein sequence: CASRGSDNTGELFF.

The rearrangement links TRBV27 to TRBJ2-3, with 7 bases identical to TRBD2. Germline loops: CDR1 MNHEY, CDR2 SMNVEV (reference sequence). Unmatched junction bases numbered 9, after V lost 9 bases and J lost 6 bases. This CDR3 is built from 13 residues. The CDR3, as DNA: TGTGCCAGTCGGTGGGGGGGTGGGGATACGCAGTATTTT. Protein product: CASRWGGGDTQYF.

This sequence joins TRBV24-1 and TRBJ2-1; the D gene is possibly TRBD2 (5 bases). The CDR3 consists of 12 residues. From germline, CDR1 is KGHDR and CDR2 SFDVKD. V lost 7 bases and J 7 bases, leaving 10 bases between the germline ends. CDR3 sequence: CATRDGLNEQFF. DNA for the CDR3: TGTGCCACCAGGGATGGACTTAATGAGCAGTTCTTC.

The chain couples TRBV7-3 to TRBJ2-7; D is possibly TRBD1 (6 bases). Germline CDR1 and CDR2: SGHTA and FQGTGA. V dropped 5 bases and J dropped 7 bases, with 15 bases sitting between them. The CDR3 totals 13 residues. DNA for the CDR3: TGTGCCAGCAGCGTAGGGACAACGGGAGAGCAGTACTTC. Residues: CASSVGTTGEQYF.

A remark on this clone: The same CDR3 is also encoded by other DNA sequences in this sample. V usage is TRBV19 and J usage is TRBJ2-7; 9 nucleotides align to TRBD1. V trimming: 5 bases; J trimming: 3 bases; junction bases outside the gene matches: 5. This CDR3 has 14 amino acids. From germline, CDR1 is LNHDA and CDR2 SQIVND (reference sequence). CDR3 amino acids: CASSSRTGDYEQYF. CDR3 bases: TGTGCCAGTAGTTCAAGGACAGGGGACTACGAGCAGTACTTC.

The J gene is TRBJ2-3, the V gene TRBV10-1; D is perhaps TRBD2 (6 bases). Looked up from germline, CDR1 is WNHNN and CDR2 is SYGVQD (reference sequence). This CDR3 has 14 amino acids. The V and J ends lost 8 bases and 4 bases respectively, with 16 bases between them. The CDR3 DNA is TGCGCCAGCCGCCCGGCGGGGAGTGCAGATACGCAGTATTTT. It is translated as CASRPAGSADTQYF.

The chain couples TRBV11-2 to TRBJ2-3, with D possibly TRBD2 on 6 matching bases. Germline-derived CDR1 and CDR2 are SGHAT and FQNNGV. Trimming took 10 bases from V and 0 from J, leaving 20 bases between them. CDR3 length: 16 amino acids. CDR3 bases: TGTGCCACCAGTCGCGGGGCCCGATCTAGCACAGATACGCAGTATTTT. This sequence encodes CATSRGARSSTDTQYF. The full variable domain, with the rest looked up from reference TRBV11-2 and TRBJ2-3, is EAGVAQSPRYKIIEKRQSVAFWCNPISGHATLYWYQQILGQGPKLLIQFQNNGVVDDSQLPKDRFSAERLKGVDSTLKIQPAKLEDSAVYLCATSRGARSSTDTQYFGPGTRLTVL.

The chain recombines TRBV3-1 (or the pseudogene TRBV3-2) with TRBJ2-2; 8 positions agree with TRBD2. The CDR3 totals 16 residues. From germline, CDR1 is LGHDT and CDR2 YNNKEL (reference sequence). J was trimmed by 4 bases and V by 1 base; bases with no gene match: 5. Here the CDR3 reads CASSQAGTSGTGELFF. The CDR3 region has the DNA TGTGCCAGCAGCCAAGCCGGGACTAGTGGCACCGGGGAGCTGTTTTTT.

This sequence joins TRBV10-3 and TRBJ2-1; a possible D gene is TRBD1 (6 bases). This CDR3 is built from 10 residues. The V gene lost 10 bases and the J gene lost 6 bases, with 7 bases spanning the gap. From germline, CDR1 is ENHRY and CDR2 SYGVKD. CDR3 loop: CAKQGNEQFF. In DNA form, the CDR3 reads TGTGCCAAACAGGGCAATGAGCAGTTCTTC.

This sequence joins TRBV6-5 and TRBJ1-2, with D possibly being TRBD1 (5 bases). Trimming cost V 0 bases and J 8 bases, with 13 bases left between them. This CDR3 comprises 14 residues. Germline CDR1 reads MNHEY; CDR2 reads SVGAGI. The CDR3 spells CASSYSGGGRGYTF. DNA for the CDR3: TGTGCCAGCAGTTACTCTGGGGGAGGAAGGGGCTACACCTTC.

This clone was seen only a few times. The chain has TRBV13 and TRBJ2-3, with TRBD2 matching over 9 bases. Unmatched junction bases numbered 18, after V lost 5 bases and J lost 6 bases. This CDR3 has 18 amino acids. Germline CDR1 reads PRHDT; CDR2 reads FYEKMQ (reference sequence). The CDR3 coding sequence is TGTGCCAGCAGCCCCCAGCGCGGACTAGCGCTATCCGGCGATACGCAGTATTTT. Amino acids: CASSPQRGLALSGDTQYF. The full variable domain, with the rest looked up from reference TRBV13 and TRBJ2-3, is AAGVIQSPRHLIKEKRETATLKCYPIPRHDTVYWYQQGPGQDPQFLISFYEKMQSDKGSIPDRFSAQQFSDYHSELNMSSLELGDSALYFCASSPQRGLALSGDTQYFGPGTRLTVL.

This chain joins TRBV13 and TRBJ2-7; maybe TRBD1 (5 bases). Per germline, CDR1 PRHDT and CDR2 FYEKMQ (reference sequence). This CDR3 has 15 residues. The V gene lost 0 bases and the J gene lost 3 bases, with 12 bases spanning the gap. CDR3 sequence reads: CASSLGYRQNYEQYF. CDR3 DNA: TGTGCCAGCAGCTTAGGTTATCGACAGAACTACGAGCAGTACTTC.

This chain connects TRBV25-1 to TRBJ1-2; D possibly corresponds to TRBD1 (5 bases). Between the trimmed V and J ends, which lost 3 bases and 2 bases, there was a span of 7 bases. In germline, CDR1 is MGHDK, CDR2 SYGVNS. The CDR3 extends over 13 amino acids. The CDR3 reads CASSEGQNYGYTF. The CDR3 bases are TGTGCCAGCAGTGAGGGGCAGAACTATGGCTACACCTTC.

This rearrangement joins TRBV4-1 to TRBJ2-2; TRBD1 matches 8 bases. V lost 3 bases, J lost 3 bases, and 9 bases stayed unmatched. CDR1 and CDR2 from the germline V gene are MGHRA and YSYEKL. CDR3 length equals 17 residues. CDR3 sequence reads: CASSHAIGQGYTGELFF. The CDR3 DNA sequence: TGCGCCAGCAGCCATGCGATTGGACAGGGTTACACCGGGGAGCTGTTTTTT.